The entry that follows covers one TCR beta chain sequence. The data were taken from a study of shared clonotypes between healthy human individuals. Germline CDR1 reads MNHEY; CDR2 reads SMNVEV (reference sequence). V gave up 5 bases and J gave up 0 bases; unmatched junction bases: 9. CDR3 length: 16 amino acids. Libraries were prepared by immunoSEQ multiplex PCR; TCRdb keeps only in-frame clonotypes and omits some of them. Found here are some 200,000 clones, over 85% of them singletons; the top ten hold around 0.067%. This TCR came from a young woman in good health. Source material: naive CD4+ T cells sorted from blood. Subset indicated: CD45RA+ positively selected. The chain has TRBV27 and TRBJ2-7; TRBD1 matches at 8 bases. The CDR3 DNA follows: TGTGCCAGCAGTCCAATGGGGACAGGTTTCTCCTACGAGCAGTACTTC. It translates to CASSPMGTGFSYEQYF.